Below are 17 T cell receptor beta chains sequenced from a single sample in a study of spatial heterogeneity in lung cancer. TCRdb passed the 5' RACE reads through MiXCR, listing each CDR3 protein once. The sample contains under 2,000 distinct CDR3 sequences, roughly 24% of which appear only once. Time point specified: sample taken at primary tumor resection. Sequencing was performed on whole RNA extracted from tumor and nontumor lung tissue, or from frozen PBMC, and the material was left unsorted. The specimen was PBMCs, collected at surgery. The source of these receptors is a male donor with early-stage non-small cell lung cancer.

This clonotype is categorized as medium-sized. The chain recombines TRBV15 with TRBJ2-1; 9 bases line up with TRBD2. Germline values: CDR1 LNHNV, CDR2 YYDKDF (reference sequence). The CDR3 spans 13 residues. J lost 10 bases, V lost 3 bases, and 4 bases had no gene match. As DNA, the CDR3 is TGTGCCACCAGCAGGTTAGCGGGAGAGGAGCAGTTCTTC. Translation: CATSRLAGEEQFF.

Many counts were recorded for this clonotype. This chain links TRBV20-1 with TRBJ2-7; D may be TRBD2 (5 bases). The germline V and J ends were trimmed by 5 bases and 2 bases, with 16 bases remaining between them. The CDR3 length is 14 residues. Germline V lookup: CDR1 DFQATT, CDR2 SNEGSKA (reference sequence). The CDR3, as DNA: TGCAGTGCTTTCTCCGAGGGAGCAGCCTACGAGCAGTACTTC. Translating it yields CSAFSEGAAYEQYF.

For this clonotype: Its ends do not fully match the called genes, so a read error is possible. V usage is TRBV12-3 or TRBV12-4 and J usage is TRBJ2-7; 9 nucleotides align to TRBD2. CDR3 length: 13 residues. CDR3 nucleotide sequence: TGTGCCAGCAGCTTAGCGGGAGCTTACGAGCAGTACTTC. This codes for CASSLAGAYEQYF.

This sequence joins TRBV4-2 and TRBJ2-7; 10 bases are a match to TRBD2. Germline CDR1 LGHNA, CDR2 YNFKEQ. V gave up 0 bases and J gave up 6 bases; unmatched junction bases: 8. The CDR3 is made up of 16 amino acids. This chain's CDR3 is CASSQDLASGSSEQYF. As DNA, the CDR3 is TGTGCCAGCAGCCAAGATCTTGCTAGCGGGAGCTCCGAGCAGTACTTC.

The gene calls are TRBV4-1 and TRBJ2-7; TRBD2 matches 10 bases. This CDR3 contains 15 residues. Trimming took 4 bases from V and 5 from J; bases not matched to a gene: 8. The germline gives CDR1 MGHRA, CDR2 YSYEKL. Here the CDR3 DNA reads TGCGCCAGCAGCCGCCTAGCGGGAGAGGAAGACGAGCAGTACTTC. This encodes CASSRLAGEEDEQYF.

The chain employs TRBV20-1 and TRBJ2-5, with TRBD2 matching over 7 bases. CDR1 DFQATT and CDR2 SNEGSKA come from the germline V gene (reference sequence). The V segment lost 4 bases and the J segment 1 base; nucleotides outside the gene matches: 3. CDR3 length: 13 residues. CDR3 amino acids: CSAKAGIQETQYF. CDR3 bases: TGCAGTGCTAAAGCGGGGATCCAAGAGACCCAGTACTTC.

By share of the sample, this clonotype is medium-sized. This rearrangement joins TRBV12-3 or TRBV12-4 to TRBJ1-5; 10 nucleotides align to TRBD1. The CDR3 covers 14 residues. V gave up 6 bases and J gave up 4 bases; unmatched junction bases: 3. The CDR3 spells CASSRQGANQPQHF. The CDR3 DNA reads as TGTGCCAGCAGCCGACAGGGGGCTAATCAGCCCCAGCATTTT.

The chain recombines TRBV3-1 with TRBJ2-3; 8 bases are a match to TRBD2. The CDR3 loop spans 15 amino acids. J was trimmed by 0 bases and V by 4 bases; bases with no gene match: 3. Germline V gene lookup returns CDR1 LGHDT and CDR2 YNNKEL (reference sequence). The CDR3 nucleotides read TGTGCCAGCAGCCCTACTAGCGGTAGCACAGATACGCAGTATTTT. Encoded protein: CASSPTSGSTDTQYF.

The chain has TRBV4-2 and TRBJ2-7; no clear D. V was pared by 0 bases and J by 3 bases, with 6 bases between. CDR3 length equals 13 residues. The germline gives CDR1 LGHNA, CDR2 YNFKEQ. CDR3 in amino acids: CASSQDRDYEQYF. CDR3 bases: TGTGCCAGCAGCCAAGATAGGGACTACGAGCAGTACTTC.

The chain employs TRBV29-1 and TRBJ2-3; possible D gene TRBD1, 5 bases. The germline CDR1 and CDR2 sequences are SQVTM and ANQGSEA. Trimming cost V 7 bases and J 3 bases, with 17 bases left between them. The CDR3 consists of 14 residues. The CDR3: CSGGWAGLTDTQYF. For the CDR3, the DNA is TGCAGCGGGGGCTGGGCCGGGCTGACAGATACGCAGTATTTT.

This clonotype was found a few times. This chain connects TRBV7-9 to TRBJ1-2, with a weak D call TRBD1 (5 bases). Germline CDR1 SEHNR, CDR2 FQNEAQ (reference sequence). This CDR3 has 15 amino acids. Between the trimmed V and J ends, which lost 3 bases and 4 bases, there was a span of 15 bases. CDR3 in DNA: TGTGCCAGCAGCTTCCAGGGAGCCCGGAGCTATGGCTACACCTTC. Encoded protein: CASSFQGARSYGYTF.

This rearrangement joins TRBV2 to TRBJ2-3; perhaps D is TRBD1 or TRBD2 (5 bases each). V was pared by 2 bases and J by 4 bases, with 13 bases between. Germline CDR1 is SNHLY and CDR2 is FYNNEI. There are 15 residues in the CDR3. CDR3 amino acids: CASSESPGSSDTQYF. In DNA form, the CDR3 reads TGTGCCAGCAGTGAATCCCCAGGGAGCTCAGATACGCAGTATTTT.

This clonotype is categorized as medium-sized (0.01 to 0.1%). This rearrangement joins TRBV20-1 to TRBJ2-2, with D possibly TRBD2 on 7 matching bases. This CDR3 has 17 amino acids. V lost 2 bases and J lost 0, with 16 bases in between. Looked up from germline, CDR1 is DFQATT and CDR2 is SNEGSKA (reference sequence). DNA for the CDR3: TGCAGTGCTAGACCCCCGGGGGGCGGGGCGAACACCGGGGAGCTGTTTTTT. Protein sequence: CSARPPGGGANTGELFF.

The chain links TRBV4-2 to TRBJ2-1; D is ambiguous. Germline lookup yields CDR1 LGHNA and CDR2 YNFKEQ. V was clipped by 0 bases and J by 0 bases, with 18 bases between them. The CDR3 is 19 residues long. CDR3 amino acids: CASSQDGLGDISSYNEQFF. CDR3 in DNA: TGTGCCAGCAGCCAAGATGGGCTAGGTGATATTAGCTCCTACAATGAGCAGTTCTTC.

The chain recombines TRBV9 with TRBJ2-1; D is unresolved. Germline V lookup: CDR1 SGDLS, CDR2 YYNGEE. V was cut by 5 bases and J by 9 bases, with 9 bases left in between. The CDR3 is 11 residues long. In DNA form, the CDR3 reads TGTGCCAGCAGTAAAACGAGTGAGCAGTTCTTC. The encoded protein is CASSKTSEQFF.

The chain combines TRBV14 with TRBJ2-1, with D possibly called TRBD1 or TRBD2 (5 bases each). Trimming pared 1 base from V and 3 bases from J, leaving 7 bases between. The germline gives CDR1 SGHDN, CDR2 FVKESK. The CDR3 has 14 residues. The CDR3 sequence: CASSQGGGYNEQFF. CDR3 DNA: TGTGCCAGCAGCCAAGGTGGGGGCTACAATGAGCAGTTCTTC. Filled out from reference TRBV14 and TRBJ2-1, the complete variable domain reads EAGVTQFPSHSVIEKGQTVTLRCDPISGHDNLYWYRRVMGKEIKFLLHFVKESKQDESGMPNNRFLAERTGGTYSTLKVQPAELEDSGVYFCASSQGGGYNEQFFGPGTRLTVL.

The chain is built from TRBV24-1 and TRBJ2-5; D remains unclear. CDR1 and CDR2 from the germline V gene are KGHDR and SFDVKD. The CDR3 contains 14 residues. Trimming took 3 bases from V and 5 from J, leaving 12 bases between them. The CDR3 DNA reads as TGTGCCACCAGTGATGCTGGACGAGCGGAGACCCAGTACTTC. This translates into CATSDAGRAETQYF.